These 31 T cell receptor beta chains originate from one sample sequenced in a study of blood T cell repertoires in COVID-19. The assay was immunoSEQ multiplex PCR, and TCRdb's table has in-frame clones only and misses some. The repertoire holds about 170,000 clones, with around 90% as singletons. The sample taken for sequencing was peripheral blood. These receptors were collected from a man aged 45-65 years who had recovered from COVID-19.

The rearrangement uses TRBV7-2 and TRBJ2-7; D unresolved. This CDR3 has 13 amino acids. The germline CDR1 and CDR2 sequences are SGHTA and FQGNSA. The V and J ends lost 2 bases and 1 base respectively, with 6 bases between them. CDR3 in amino acids: CASSLIFSYEQYF. CDR3 DNA: TGTGCCAGCAGCTTAATCTTTTCCTACGAGCAGTACTTC. The full variable domain, completed using reference TRBV7-2 and TRBJ2-7, is GAGVSQSPSNKVTEKGKDVELRCDPISGHTALYWYRQSLGQGLEFLIYFQGNSAPDKSGLPSDRFSAERTGGSVSTLTIQRTQQEDSAVYLCASSLIFSYEQYFGPGTRLTVT.

The chain uses TRBV18 and TRBJ2-1, with a tentative D call TRBD2 (5 bases). Trimming cost V 1 base and J 7 bases, with 11 bases left between them. The germline V gene has CDR1 KGHSH and CDR2 LQKENI. The CDR3 is 14 amino acids. The DNA of the CDR3 is TGTGCCAGCTCACCACGGGAGACTAAGAATGAGCAGTTCTTC. Protein product: CASSPRETKNEQFF.

The rearrangement links TRBV19 to TRBJ1-2; maybe TRBD1 (5 bases). Per germline, CDR1 LNHDA and CDR2 SQIVND (reference sequence). Trimming took off 10 bases at V and 0 bases at J, with 12 bases between the two ends. The CDR3 has 13 residues. The CDR3: CATRGTANYGYTF. DNA of the CDR3: TGTGCCACCCGGGGGACGGCTAACTATGGCTACACCTTC.

The chain combines TRBV6-4 with TRBJ2-3; 8 bases line up with TRBD1. V gave up 7 bases and J gave up 0 bases; unmatched junction bases: 6. The CDR3 loop spans 15 amino acids. Per the germline V gene, CDR1 is MRHNA and CDR2 is SNTAGT. The CDR3 sequence is CASNRQGPSTDTQYF. CDR3 coding DNA: TGTGCCAGCAACAGACAGGGGCCGAGCACAGATACGCAGTATTTT.

The chain carries TRBV19 and TRBJ1-5, with unresolved D. Germline-derived CDR1 and CDR2 are LNHDA and SQIVND (reference sequence). Trimming stripped 7 bases from V and 6 bases from J, with 13 bases between. The CDR3 totals 13 residues. CDR3 region: CASTHRDTQPQHF. The DNA for the CDR3 is TGTGCCAGTACCCACCGGGATACTCAGCCCCAGCATTTT.

The rearrangement links TRBV3-1 (or the pseudogene TRBV3-2) to TRBJ1-1, with 7 bases lining up with TRBD1. The length of the CDR3 is 13 residues. Germline CDR1 and CDR2: LGHDT and YNNKEL (reference sequence). Unmatched junction bases numbered 5, after V lost 9 bases and J lost 1 base. For the CDR3, the DNA is TGTGCCAGGGCAGGGGGGCGGAACACTGAAGCTTTCTTT. It codes for CARAGGRNTEAFF.

The chain couples TRBV28 to TRBJ1-4; D gene uncertain. V gave up 5 bases and J gave up 8 bases, with 9 bases separating them. The V gene's germline CDR1 is MDHEN and CDR2 SYDVKM. The CDR3 has 12 amino acids. CDR3 DNA sequence: TGTGCCAGCAGTCTTCCACGGGAAAAACTGTTTTTT. Protein product: CASSLPREKLFF.

The chain has TRBV6-2 or TRBV6-3 and TRBJ2-1; maybe TRBD2 (6 bases). The CDR3 runs 15 residues. Trimming pared 2 bases from V and 6 bases from J, leaving 14 bases between. Per germline, CDR1 MNHEY and CDR2 SVGEGT. The CDR3 loop is CASSYIGGMGNEQFF. CDR3 DNA: TGTGCCAGCAGTTACATCGGCGGGATGGGCAATGAGCAGTTCTTC.

CDR3 sequence: CASSVALGAQETQYF. The CDR3, as DNA: TGTGCCAGCAGCGTAGCTTTGGGGGCGCAAGAGACCCAGTACTTC. This rearrangement joins TRBV9 to TRBJ2-5; TRBD1 might be the D (6 bases). There are 15 residues in the CDR3. Germline lookup yields CDR1 SGDLS and CDR2 YYNGEE. The germline V and J ends were trimmed by 0 bases and 2 bases, with 11 bases remaining between them.

The rearrangement uses TRBV30 and TRBJ1-1, with D maybe TRBD1 (5 bases). Germline CDR1 and CDR2: GTSNPN and SVGIG (reference sequence). CDR3 length: 14 residues. The V end lost 3 bases, the J end lost 3 bases, and 14 bases lay between the germline ends. The CDR3 DNA reads TGTGCCTGGAGCGTACCCGGGACTTACACTGAAGCTTTCTTT. It translates to CAWSVPGTYTEAFF.

The chain joins TRBV7-9 to TRBJ2-5; 9 bases are a match to TRBD2. Germline values: CDR1 SEHNR, CDR2 FQNEAQ (reference sequence). The CDR3 length is 15 residues. The junction had 8 bases not matched to a gene; V was cut back by 5 bases and J by 4 bases. CDR3 DNA: TGTGCCAGCAGCCGGTGGCGGGAGGGAGGAGAGACCCAGTACTTC. It yields the protein CASSRWREGGETQYF.

The gene calls are TRBV3-1 (or the pseudogene TRBV3-2) and TRBJ2-2, with 8 nucleotides matching TRBD2. V shed 0 bases, J shed 7 bases, and the junction held 7 bases outside the gene matches. The CDR3 length is 16 residues. Germline CDR1 is LGHDT and CDR2 is YNNKEL (reference sequence). The DNA for the CDR3 is TGTGCCAGCAGCCAAGAAAGAGCGGGAGTGGTCGGGGAGCTGTTTTTT. It translates to CASSQERAGVVGELFF.

The rearrangement joins TRBV7-3 to TRBJ2-1; D is ambiguous. The CDR3 length is 16 residues. Germline CDR1 reads SGHTA; CDR2 reads FQGTGA. V shed 0 bases and J shed 3 bases, with 12 bases lying between them. CDR3 loop: CASSLTFAAGYNEQFF. The CDR3 nucleotides read TGTGCCAGCAGCTTAACGTTCGCGGCCGGCTACAATGAGCAGTTCTTC.

The V and J genes are TRBV2 and TRBJ2-1; 10 bases align to TRBD1. The junction had 3 bases not matched to a gene; V was cut back by 4 bases and J by 6 bases. The length of the CDR3 is 14 residues. Germline loops: CDR1 SNHLY, CDR2 FYNNEI. CDR3 in DNA: TGTGCCAGCAGTGTAGGGACAGGGGCCAATGAGCAGTTCTTC. Its translation is CASSVGTGANEQFF.

The genes are TRBV30 and TRBJ1-5; tentative D call: TRBD1 (6 bases). V was cut by 2 bases and J by 1 base, with 12 bases left in between. Germline CDR1 GTSNPN, CDR2 SVGIG (reference sequence). This CDR3 contains 15 residues. DNA of the CDR3: TGTGCCTGGAGTCCGGGCAGGGGAAGCAATCAGCCCCAGCATTTT. Its translation: CAWSPGRGSNQPQHF.

The gene calls are TRBV6-5 and TRBJ2-2, with D perhaps TRBD2 (6 bases). The V and J ends lost 6 bases and 4 bases respectively, with 9 bases between them. Germline V lookup: CDR1 MNHEY, CDR2 SVGAGI. The CDR3 consists of 13 residues. The CDR3 loop reads CASRQGLTGELFF. For the CDR3, the DNA is TGTGCCAGCAGGCAGGGACTCACCGGGGAGCTGTTTTTT.

This chain uses TRBV30 with TRBJ2-2; 10 bases are shared with TRBD2. J lost 6 bases, V lost 0 bases, and 10 bases had no gene match. Germline V lookup: CDR1 GTSNPN, CDR2 SVGIG (reference sequence). This CDR3 comprises 17 residues. The CDR3 DNA follows: TGTGCCTGGAGTGTACTTCAGCGGGGGGGCCGGGCCGGGGAGCTGTTTTTT. Protein: CAWSVLQRGGRAGELFF. Variable domain in full (rest from reference TRBV30 and TRBJ2-2): SQTIHQWPATLVQPVGSPLSLECTVEGTSNPNLYWYRQAAGRGLQLLFYSVGIGQISSEVPQNLSASRPQDRQFILSSKKLLLSDSGFYLCAWSVLQRGGRAGELFFGEGSRLTVL.

CDR3: CASRSSGVRLSTEAFF. CDR3 in DNA: TGTGCCAGCAGATCTTCCGGAGTGAGGCTGAGCACTGAAGCTTTCTTT. The V call is TRBV7-2, the J call TRBJ1-1; D is undetermined. Trimming removed 6 bases at V and 4 bases at J, with 21 bases between. This CDR3 spans 16 amino acids. Looked up from germline, CDR1 is SGHTA and CDR2 is FQGNSA. The complete variable domain, with remaining parts taken from reference TRBV7-2 and TRBJ1-1, reads GAGVSQSPSNKVTEKGKDVELRCDPISGHTALYWYRQSLGQGLEFLIYFQGNSAPDKSGLPSDRFSAERTGGSVSTLTIQRTQQEDSAVYLCASRSSGVRLSTEAFFGQGTRLTVV.

CDR3 in amino acids: CASSPDRQYEQYF. CDR3 coding DNA: TGTGCCAGCAGCCCGGACAGACAATACGAGCAGTACTTC. The chain has TRBV7-2 and TRBJ2-7; D possibly corresponds to TRBD1 (6 bases). Trimming cost V 5 bases and J 4 bases, with 12 bases left between them. Germline V CDR1 and CDR2: SGHTA, FQGNSA. This CDR3 has 13 residues.

The rearrangement links TRBV7-6 to TRBJ1-3; D possibly corresponds to TRBD1 (5 bases). This CDR3 has 17 residues. Germline values: CDR1 SGHVS, CDR2 FNYEAQ. Trimming removed 2 bases from V and 0 bases from J, with 14 bases in between. The CDR3 sequence is CASSLMSGSGSGNTIYF. CDR3 sequence (DNA): TGTGCCAGCAGCTTAATGTCAGGGTCCGGCTCTGGAAACACCATATATTTT.

This chain joins TRBV5-1 and TRBJ2-5, with TRBD1 matching over 9 bases. Germline values: CDR1 SGHRS, CDR2 YFSETQ. CDR3 size: 15 residues. V was pared by 4 bases and J by 5 bases, with 9 bases of the junction left unmatched. In nucleotides, the CDR3 is TGCGCCAGCAGCCTCCGGGACAGGGACGGGGAGACCCAGTACTTC. Its translation is CASSLRDRDGETQYF.

This CDR3 reads CASSGDTYTGELFF. The CDR3 nucleotides are TGCGCCAGCAGCGGTGACACTTACACCGGGGAGCTGTTTTTT. This sequence joins TRBV5-1 and TRBJ2-2; no clear D gene. The CDR3 extends over 14 amino acids. The ends were cut back, 4 bases at V and 3 bases at J, with 10 bases in the middle. CDR1 is SGHRS and CDR2 is YFSETQ in the germline V gene.

V is TRBV23-1 and J is TRBJ1-1, with a possible D match to TRBD1 (5 bases). TRBV23-1 is recorded as an ORF, its role being uncertain. CDR3 length equals 11 residues. Trimming took 10 bases from V and 3 from J, leaving 9 bases between them. The CDR3 here is CATPTDTEAFF. The CDR3 DNA is TGCGCCACCCCGACAGACACTGAAGCTTTCTTT.

The chain links TRBV30 to TRBJ1-2, with unresolved D. Trimming stripped 0 bases from V and 6 bases from J, with 11 bases between. The CDR3 has 13 amino acids. Germline V gene data show CDR1 as GTSNPN and CDR2 as SVGIG (reference sequence). CDR3 sequence reads: CAWSVRLGDGYTF. Written as DNA, the CDR3 is TGTGCCTGGAGTGTCCGATTGGGCGATGGCTACACCTTC.

The chain is built from TRBV5-1 and TRBJ2-1, with TRBD2 identical over 10 bases. V was pared by 6 bases and J by 10 bases, with 13 bases of the junction left unmatched. CDR3 length equals 15 residues. Germline V gene lookup returns CDR1 SGHRS and CDR2 YFSETQ. The CDR3 nucleotides are TGCGCCAGCACTCAGCGGGAGGGTCCCATAGGAGAGCAGTTCTTC. This translates into CASTQREGPIGEQFF.

The CDR3 nucleotides read TGTGCCAGCAGCGTAGGGGACAGGGCCTACGAGCAGTACTTC. It translates to CASSVGDRAYEQYF. This sequence joins TRBV2 and TRBJ2-7, with TRBD1 identical over 9 bases. CDR1 and CDR2 (germline): SNHLY, FYNNEI. The J segment lost 2 bases and the V segment lost 6 bases, leaving 5 bases of the junction unmatched. The CDR3 spans 14 residues.

The chain joins TRBV4-3 to TRBJ1-1; perhaps TRBD1 as D (5 bases). V shed 3 bases and J shed 4 bases, with 12 bases lying between them. In germline, CDR1 is LGHNA, CDR2 YSLEER. The CDR3 is made up of 14 amino acids. The CDR3 coding sequence is TGCGCCAGCAGCCAGGGCCTGGGGCTCACTGAAGCTTTCTTT. This translates into CASSQGLGLTEAFF.

The CDR3 protein is CASSGLAGGTGELFF. The CDR3 coding sequence is TGTGCCAGCAGCGGACTAGCGGGGGGCACCGGGGAGCTGTTTTTT. V gene TRBV7-2 combines with J gene TRBJ2-2; 14 nucleotides line up with TRBD2. In germline, CDR1 is SGHTA, CDR2 FQGNSA. V lost 5 bases to trimming and J lost 4 bases; unmatched junction nucleotides: 0. The CDR3 runs 15 residues. Combining the CDR3 with reference TRBV7-2 and TRBJ2-2 gives the whole variable domain GAGVSQSPSNKVTEKGKDVELRCDPISGHTALYWYRQSLGQGLEFLIYFQGNSAPDKSGLPSDRFSAERTGGSVSTLTIQRTQQEDSAVYLCASSGLAGGTGELFFGEGSRLTVL.

The gene calls are TRBV5-1 and TRBJ1-6, with D possibly being TRBD1 (5 bases). The CDR3 is 14 amino acids. The germline gives CDR1 SGHRS, CDR2 YFSETQ. Trimming removed 0 bases from V and 10 bases from J, with 11 bases in between. The CDR3 nucleotides are TGCGCCAGCAGCTTGGAATCAGGGCAATCACCCCTCCACTTT. Protein: CASSLESGQSPLHF.

The chain combines TRBV5-1 with TRBJ2-5, with 13 bases lining up with TRBD2. Germline V CDR1 and CDR2: SGHRS, YFSETQ. V shed 4 bases and J 5 bases; nucleotides not matched to a gene: 5. The CDR3 is 15 amino acids. CDR3 loop: CASSRLAGGGETQYF. In DNA, the CDR3 is TGCGCCAGCAGCCGACTAGCGGGGGGCGGGGAGACCCAGTACTTC. The full variable domain, with the rest looked up from reference TRBV5-1 and TRBJ2-5, is KAGVTQTPRYLIKTRGQQVTLSCSPISGHRSVSWYQQTPGQGLQFLFEYFSETQRNKGNFPGRFSGRQFSNSRSEMNVSTLELGDSALYLCASSRLAGGGETQYFGPGTRLLVL.

In nucleotides, the CDR3 is TGTGCCAGCAGCTTGGGGAAGCCGGGACAGATTTCACCCCTCCACTTT. Its protein is CASSLGKPGQISPLHF. The V call is TRBV7-9, the J call TRBJ1-6; the match to TRBD1 covers 7 bases. Germline lookup yields CDR1 SEHNR and CDR2 FQNEAQ (reference sequence). The CDR3 extends over 16 amino acids. J lost 9 bases, V lost 3 bases, and 11 bases had no gene match.